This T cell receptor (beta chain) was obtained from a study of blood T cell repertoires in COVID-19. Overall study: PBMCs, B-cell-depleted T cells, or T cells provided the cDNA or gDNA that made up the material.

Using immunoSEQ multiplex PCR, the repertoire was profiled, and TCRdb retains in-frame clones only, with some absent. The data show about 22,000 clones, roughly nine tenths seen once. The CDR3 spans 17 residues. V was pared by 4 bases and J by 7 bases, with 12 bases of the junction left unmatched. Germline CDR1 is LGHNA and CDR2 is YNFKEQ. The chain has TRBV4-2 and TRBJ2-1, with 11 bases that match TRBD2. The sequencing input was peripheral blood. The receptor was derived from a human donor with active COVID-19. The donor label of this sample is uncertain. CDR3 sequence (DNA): TGTGCCAGCAGCCTTCGAGGTAGCGGGGGGGCCGTGAATGAGCAGTTCTTC. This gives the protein CASSLRGSGGAVNEQFF.